A single sample is the source of the 17 T cell receptor beta chains below, sequenced in a study of blood T cells in healthy people across ages. A second PCR of 7 to 11 cycles used a sample-barcoded 5' primer and a J-beta primer mix. TCRdb re-derived calls from the 5' RACE reads in MiXCR, one entry per CDR3 protein. The data show 650,000 to 1,000,000 distinct CDR3 sequences, with approximately 35% seen just once and over 10% held by the top ten. Sequenced: blood. The receptors stem from a man aged 18 to 29 in good health.

In this sample, this clonotype turned up a few times. The gene calls are TRBV6-5 and TRBJ1-1; no reliable D call. The CDR3 is 14 amino acids. Germline CDR1 reads MNHEY; CDR2 reads SVGAGI. V was trimmed by 2 bases and J by 1 base, leaving 8 bases between them. CDR3 protein: CASSYGQTNTEAFF. CDR3 bases: TGTGCCAGCAGTTACGGGCAGACGAACACTGAAGCTTTCTTT.

The chain employs TRBV18 and TRBJ2-3, with 9 bases identical to TRBD1. This CDR3 is 14 amino acids long. From germline, CDR1 is KGHSH and CDR2 LQKENI. The V gene end was trimmed by 4 bases and the J gene end by 5 bases; junction bases not matched to a gene: 4. CDR3 region: CASSRGTGRDTQYF. In nucleotides, the CDR3 is TGTGCCAGCTCACGCGGGACAGGGCGAGATACGCAGTATTTT.

The gene calls are TRBV10-2 and TRBJ2-1; D unresolved. V lost 7 bases to trimming and J lost 5 bases, with 6 bases between them. CDR1 WSHSY and CDR2 SAAADI come from the germline V gene. The CDR3 has 11 amino acids. The CDR3, as DNA: TGCGCCAGCACCCCTCACAATGAGCAGTTCTTC. Translating it yields CASTPHNEQFF.

In this sample, this clonotype turned up a few times. The rearrangement joins TRBV11-2 to TRBJ2-3, with a possible D match to TRBD2 (5 bases). This CDR3 is 15 amino acids long. The ends were cut back, 8 bases at V and 0 bases at J, with 15 bases in the middle. CDR1 SGHAT and CDR2 FQNNGV come from the germline V gene. The CDR3 coding sequence is TGTGCCAGCGGCCAGAGGAGGAGTAGCACAGATACGCAGTATTTT. Its protein is CASGQRRSSTDTQYF.

Only one count was recorded for this clonotype. Here the CDR3 reads CATSGTGSNEQFF. The CDR3 region has the DNA TGTGCCACCAGCGGGACAGGTTCTAATGAGCAGTTCTTC. The J gene is TRBJ2-1, the V gene TRBV15, with 8 bases identical to TRBD1. CDR3 length: 13 residues. Germline V CDR1 and CDR2: LNHNV, YYDKDF (reference sequence). Germline trimming cut 5 bases from V and 7 bases from J; bases unmatched to any gene: 4.

The V gene is TRBV29-1, the J gene TRBJ2-3, with 8 positions matching TRBD2. Germline V CDR1 and CDR2: SQVTM, ANQGSEA. This CDR3 comprises 14 residues. The junction had 13 bases not matched to a gene; V was cut back by 5 bases and J by 9 bases. CDR3 nucleotides: TGCAGCGTTCGCGCGGGGGGTCGCGGGGAGACGCAGTATTTT. Translating gives CSVRAGGRGETQYF.

The chain is built from TRBV4-3 and TRBJ1-2; perhaps TRBD1 as D (6 bases). The germline V gene has CDR1 LGHNA and CDR2 YSLEER. The V gene lost 0 bases and the J gene lost 8 bases, with 19 bases spanning the gap. CDR3 length: 16 amino acids. The CDR3 DNA is TGCGCCAGCAGCCAAGAGGCTGCCGGGACCACAGGGGGCTACACCTTC. Amino acids: CASSQEAAGTTGGYTF.

The V and J genes are TRBV4-1 and TRBJ2-6; D call uncertain. Trimming took off 4 bases at V and 0 bases at J, with 13 bases between the two ends. The V gene's germline CDR1 is MGHRA and CDR2 YSYEKL. The CDR3 has 17 amino acids. The CDR3 reads CASSLSSSSSGANVLTF. For the CDR3, the DNA is TGCGCCAGCAGCCTTTCCTCGAGTAGCTCTGGGGCCAACGTCCTGACTTTC.

The gene calls are TRBV7-9 and TRBJ1-1; D possibly corresponds to TRBD1 (5 bases). Germline V gene lookup returns CDR1 SEHNR and CDR2 FQNEAQ (reference sequence). The CDR3 consists of 14 residues. V was trimmed by 3 bases and J by 8 bases, leaving 16 bases between them. Here the CDR3 reads CASSFLAQGSEAFF. The CDR3 bases are TGTGCCAGCAGCTTCCTCGCCCAGGGCTCAGAAGCTTTCTTT.

Notes on this clonotype: The junction does not match germline at one end; this may be a read error. The CDR3 sequence is CASSPSRDRANIEAFF. DNA of the CDR3: TGCGCCAGCAGCCCCTCCCGGGACAGGGCGAACATTGAAGCTTTCTTT. The chain carries TRBV5-1 and TRBJ1-1, with 9 bases identical to TRBD1. Germline assignment: CDR1 SGHRS and CDR2 YFSETQ. The length of the CDR3 is 16 residues.

The V and J genes are TRBV2 and TRBJ2-4, with 10 nucleotides matching TRBD1. CDR1 SNHLY and CDR2 FYNNEI come from the germline V gene. J was trimmed by 7 bases and V by 4 bases; bases with no gene match: 10. The length of the CDR3 is 16 residues. The CDR3 here is CASSATGGPSVNIQYF. As DNA, the CDR3 is TGTGCCAGCAGTGCGACAGGGGGCCCCTCAGTCAACATTCAGTACTTC. Full variable domain (outside the CDR3, taken from reference TRBV2 and TRBJ2-4): EPEVTQTPSHQVTQMGQEVILRCVPISNHLYFYWYRQILGQKVEFLVSFYNNEISEKSEIFDDQFSVERPDGSNFTLKIRSTKLEDSAMYFCASSATGGPSVNIQYFGAGTRLSVL.

In the case of this clonotype: Mismatch with germline at one junction end may stem from a read error. This chain connects TRBV28 to TRBJ1-1; 9 nucleotides agree with TRBD1. Germline CDR1 and CDR2: MDHEN and SYDVKM. The CDR3 contains 16 residues. Here the CDR3 reads CDSSPRQGGGYTEAFF. The CDR3 DNA is TGTGACAGCAGTCCGAGACAGGGGGGCGGGTACACTGAAGCTTTCTTT.

This clonotype was picked up a small number of times. The chain links TRBV15 to TRBJ2-1; 7 nucleotides line up with TRBD2. CDR1 is LNHNV, CDR2 YYDKDF, per germline (reference sequence). V trimming: 0 bases; J trimming: 1 base; junction bases outside the gene matches: 12. The CDR3 loop spans 19 amino acids. The CDR3 DNA is TGTGCCACCAGCAGAGATTACGGGGGGAGACGGGGATCCTACAATGAGCAGTTCTTC. It encodes CATSRDYGGRRGSYNEQFF.

This clonotype was detected many times. The rearrangement uses TRBV10-3 and TRBJ2-7; a weak D match, TRBD1 (6 bases). Per germline, CDR1 ENHRY and CDR2 SYGVKD. V lost 7 bases, J lost 5 bases, and 15 bases lay in between. The CDR3 has 13 amino acids. The DNA of the CDR3 is TGTGCCATCATGTCCACAGGGTATGACGAGCAGTACTTC. As protein: CAIMSTGYDEQYF.

This clonotype was counted between two and nine times. The chain couples TRBV27 to TRBJ2-5; 10 nucleotides align to TRBD1. The J call may be incorrect, as the DNA end agrees better with TRBJ2-7. The CDR3 runs to 13 residues. The germline V gene has CDR1 MNHEY and CDR2 SMNVEV (reference sequence). The CDR3 sequence: CASSLGTGAEQYF. Written as DNA, the CDR3 is TGTGCCAGCAGTTTGGGGACAGGGGCCGAGCAGTACTTC.

This clonotype was found a few times. J is TRBJ2-1 and V is TRBV29-1; TRBD2 agrees at 7 bases. The germline V gene has CDR1 SQVTM and CDR2 ANQGSEA. The CDR3 covers 14 residues. Trimming removed 4 bases from V and 0 bases from J; junction bases left unmatched: 3. This CDR3 reads CSVGGLSSYNEQFF. Written as DNA, the CDR3 is TGCAGCGTTGGGGGACTAAGCTCCTACAATGAGCAGTTCTTC.

This clonotype has just a few counts. The chain has TRBV10-3 and TRBJ1-6, with D maybe TRBD1 (5 bases). V was clipped by 3 bases and J by 7 bases, with 10 bases between them. The germline gives CDR1 ENHRY, CDR2 SYGVKD. This CDR3 has 14 amino acids. DNA for the CDR3: TGTGCCATCAGTGATGGGGCAGGGAATTCACCCCTCCACTTT. Translating it yields CAISDGAGNSPLHF.